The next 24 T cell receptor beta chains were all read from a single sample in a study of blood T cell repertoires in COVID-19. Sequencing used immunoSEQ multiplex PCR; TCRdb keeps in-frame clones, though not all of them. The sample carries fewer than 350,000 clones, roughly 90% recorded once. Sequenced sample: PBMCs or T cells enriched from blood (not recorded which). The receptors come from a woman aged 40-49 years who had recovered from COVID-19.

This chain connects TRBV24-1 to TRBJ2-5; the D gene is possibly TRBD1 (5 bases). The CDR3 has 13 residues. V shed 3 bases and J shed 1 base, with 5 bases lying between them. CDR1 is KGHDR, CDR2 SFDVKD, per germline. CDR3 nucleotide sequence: TGTGCCACCAGTGATGACAGCCAAGAGACCCAGTACTTC. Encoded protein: CATSDDSQETQYF.

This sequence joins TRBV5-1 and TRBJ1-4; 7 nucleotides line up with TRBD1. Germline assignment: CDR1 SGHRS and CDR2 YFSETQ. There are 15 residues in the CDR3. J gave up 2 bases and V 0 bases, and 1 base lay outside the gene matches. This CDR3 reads CASSLGQGTNEKLFF. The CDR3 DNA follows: TGCGCCAGCAGCTTGGGACAGGGCACTAATGAAAAACTGTTTTTT.

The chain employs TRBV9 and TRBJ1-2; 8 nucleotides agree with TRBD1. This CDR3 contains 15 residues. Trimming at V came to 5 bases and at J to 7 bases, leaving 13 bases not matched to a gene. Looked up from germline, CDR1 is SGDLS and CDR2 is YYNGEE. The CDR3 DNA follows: TGTGCCAGCAGGAAGGTGGACAGGGCTTTTACTGGCTACACCTTC. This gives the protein CASRKVDRAFTGYTF.

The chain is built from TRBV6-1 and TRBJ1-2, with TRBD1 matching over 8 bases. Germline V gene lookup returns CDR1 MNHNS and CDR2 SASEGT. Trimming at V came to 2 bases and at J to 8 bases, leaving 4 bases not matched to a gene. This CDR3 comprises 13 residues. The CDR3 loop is CASSENRDRGYTF. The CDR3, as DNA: TGTGCCAGCAGTGAAAATAGGGACAGGGGCTACACCTTC.

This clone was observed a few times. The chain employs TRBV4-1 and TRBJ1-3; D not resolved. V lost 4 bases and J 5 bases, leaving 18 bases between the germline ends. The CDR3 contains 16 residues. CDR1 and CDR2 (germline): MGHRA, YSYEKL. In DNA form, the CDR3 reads TGCGCCAGCAGCCCCGAACCCAGGAATTATCGAAACACCATATATTTT. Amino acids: CASSPEPRNYRNTIYF.

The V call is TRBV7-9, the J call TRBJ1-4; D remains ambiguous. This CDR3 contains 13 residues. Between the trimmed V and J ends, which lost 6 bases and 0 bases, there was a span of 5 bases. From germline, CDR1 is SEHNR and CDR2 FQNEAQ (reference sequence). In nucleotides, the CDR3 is TGTGCCAGCAGGACAACAACTAATGAAAAACTGTTTTTT. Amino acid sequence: CASRTTTNEKLFF. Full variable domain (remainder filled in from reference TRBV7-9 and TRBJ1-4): DTGVSQNPRHKITKRGQNVTFRCDPISEHNRLYWYRQTLGQGPEFLTYFQNEAQLEKSRLLSDRFSAERPKGSFSTLEIQRTEQGDSAMYLCASRTTTNEKLFFGSGTQLSVL.

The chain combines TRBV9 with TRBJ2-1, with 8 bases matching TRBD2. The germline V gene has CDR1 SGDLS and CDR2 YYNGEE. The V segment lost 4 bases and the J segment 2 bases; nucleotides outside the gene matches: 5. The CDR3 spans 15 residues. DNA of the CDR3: TGTGCCAGCAGCCTGAATAGCGGGACCTACAATGAGCAGTTCTTC. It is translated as CASSLNSGTYNEQFF.

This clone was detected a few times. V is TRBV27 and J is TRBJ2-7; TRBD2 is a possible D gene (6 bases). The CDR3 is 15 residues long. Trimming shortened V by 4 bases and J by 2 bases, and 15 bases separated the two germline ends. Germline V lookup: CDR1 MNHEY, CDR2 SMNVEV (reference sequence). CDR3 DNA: TGTGCCAGCAGTTCTCCGGGACTGTATACCTACGAGCAGTACTTC. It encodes CASSSPGLYTYEQYF.

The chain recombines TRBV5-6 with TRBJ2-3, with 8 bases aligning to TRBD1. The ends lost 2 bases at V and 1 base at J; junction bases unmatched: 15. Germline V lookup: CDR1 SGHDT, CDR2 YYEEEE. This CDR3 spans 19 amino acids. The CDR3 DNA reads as TGTGCCAGCAGCTTCCGGGACAGGAATCCCTGGTGGGGCACAGATACGCAGTATTTT. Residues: CASSFRDRNPWWGTDTQYF.

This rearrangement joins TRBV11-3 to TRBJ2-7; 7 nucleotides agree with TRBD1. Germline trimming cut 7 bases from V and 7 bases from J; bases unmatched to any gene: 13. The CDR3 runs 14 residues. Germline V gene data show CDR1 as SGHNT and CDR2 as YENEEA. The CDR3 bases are TGTGCCAGCAATCTTCCACACTCCAGGGGGGAGCAGTACTTC. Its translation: CASNLPHSRGEQYF.

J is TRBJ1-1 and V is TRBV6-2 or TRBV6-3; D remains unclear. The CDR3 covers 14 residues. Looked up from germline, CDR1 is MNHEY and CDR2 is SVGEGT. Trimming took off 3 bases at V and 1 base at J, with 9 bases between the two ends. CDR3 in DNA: TGTGCCAGCAGTTATTGGGCCCAGAACACTGAAGCTTTCTTT. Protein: CASSYWAQNTEAFF.

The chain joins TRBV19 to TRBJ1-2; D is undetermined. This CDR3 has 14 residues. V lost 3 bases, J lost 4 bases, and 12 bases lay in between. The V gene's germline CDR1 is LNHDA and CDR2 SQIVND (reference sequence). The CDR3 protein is CASSIREAIYGYTF. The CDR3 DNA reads TGTGCCAGTAGTATTAGGGAGGCGATCTATGGCTACACCTTC. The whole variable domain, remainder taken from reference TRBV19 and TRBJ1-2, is DGGITQSPKYLFRKEGQNVTLSCEQNLNHDAMYWYRQDPGQGLRLIYYSQIVNDFQKGDIAEGYSVSREKKESFPLTVTSAQKNPTAFYLCASSIREAIYGYTFGSGTRLTVV.

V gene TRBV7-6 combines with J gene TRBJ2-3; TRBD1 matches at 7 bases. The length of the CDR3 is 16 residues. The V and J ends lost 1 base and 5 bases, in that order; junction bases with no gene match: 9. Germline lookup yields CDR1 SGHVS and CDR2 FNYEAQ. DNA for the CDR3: TGTGCCAGCAGCTTAGGGAACAAGGGGGCTCGAGATACGCAGTATTTT. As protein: CASSLGNKGARDTQYF. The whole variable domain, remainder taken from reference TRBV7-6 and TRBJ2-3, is GAGVSQSPRYKVTKRGQDVALRCDPISGHVSLYWYRQALGQGPEFLTYFNYEAQQDKSGLPNDRFSAERPEGSISTLTIQRTEQRDSAMYRCASSLGNKGARDTQYFGPGTRLTVL.

CDR3 in DNA: TGTGCCAGCAGTTTAACCGGGGTACCCCCCTATGGCTACACCTTC. This translates into CASSLTGVPPYGYTF. This chain joins TRBV28 and TRBJ1-2; D remains unclear. The CDR3 spans 15 residues. The V gene's germline CDR1 is MDHEN and CDR2 SYDVKM. Trimming took off 2 bases at V and 4 bases at J, with 14 bases between the two ends.

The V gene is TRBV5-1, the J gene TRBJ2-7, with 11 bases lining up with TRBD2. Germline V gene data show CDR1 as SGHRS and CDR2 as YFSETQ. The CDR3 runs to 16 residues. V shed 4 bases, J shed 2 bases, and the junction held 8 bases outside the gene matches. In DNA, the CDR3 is TGCGCCAGCAGCCCTCTAGCGGGGGGCTCCACCTACGAGCAGTACTTC. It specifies CASSPLAGGSTYEQYF.

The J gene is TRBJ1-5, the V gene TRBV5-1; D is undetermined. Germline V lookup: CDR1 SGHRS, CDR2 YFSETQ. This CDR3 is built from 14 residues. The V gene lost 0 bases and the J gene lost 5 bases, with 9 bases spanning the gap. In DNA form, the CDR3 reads TGCGCCAGCAGCTTGGACAGCACCGATCAGCCCCAGCATTTT. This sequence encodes CASSLDSTDQPQHF.

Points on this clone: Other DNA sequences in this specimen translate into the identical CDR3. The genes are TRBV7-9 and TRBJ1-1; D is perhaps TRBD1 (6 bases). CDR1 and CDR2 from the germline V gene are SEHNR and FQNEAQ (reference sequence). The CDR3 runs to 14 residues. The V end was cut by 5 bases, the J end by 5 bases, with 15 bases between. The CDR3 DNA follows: TGTGCCAGCAGCCCGTCGGGGGGGCGAACTGAAGCTTTCTTT. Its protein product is CASSPSGGRTEAFF.

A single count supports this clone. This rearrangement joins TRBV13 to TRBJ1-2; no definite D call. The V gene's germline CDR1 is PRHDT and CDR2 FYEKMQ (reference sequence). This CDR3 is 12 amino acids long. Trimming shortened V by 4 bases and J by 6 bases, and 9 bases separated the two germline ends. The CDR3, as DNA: TGTGCCAGCAGCTCGGGGAGCAATGGCTACACCTTC. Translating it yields CASSSGSNGYTF.

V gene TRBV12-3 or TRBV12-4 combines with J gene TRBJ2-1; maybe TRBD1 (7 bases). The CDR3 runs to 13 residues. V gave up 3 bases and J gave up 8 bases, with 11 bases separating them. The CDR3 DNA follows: TGTGCCAGCAGTTTGGGCAGGGGGGATGAGCAGTTCTTC. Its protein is CASSLGRGDEQFF.

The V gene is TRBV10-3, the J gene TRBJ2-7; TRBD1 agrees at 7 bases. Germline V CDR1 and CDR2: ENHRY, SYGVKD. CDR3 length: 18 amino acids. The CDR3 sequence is CGLDRPKRRVDDHYEQYF. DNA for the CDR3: TGTGGATTGGACAGGCCAAAAAGAAGGGTCGACGATCACTACGAGCAGTACTTC.

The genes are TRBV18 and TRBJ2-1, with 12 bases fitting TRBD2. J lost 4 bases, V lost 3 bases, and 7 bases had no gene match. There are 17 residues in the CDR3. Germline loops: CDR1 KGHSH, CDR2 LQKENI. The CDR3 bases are TGTGCCAGCTCACCGCCGGGGCTAGCGGGAGGGTACAATGAGCAGTTCTTC. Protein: CASSPPGLAGGYNEQFF.

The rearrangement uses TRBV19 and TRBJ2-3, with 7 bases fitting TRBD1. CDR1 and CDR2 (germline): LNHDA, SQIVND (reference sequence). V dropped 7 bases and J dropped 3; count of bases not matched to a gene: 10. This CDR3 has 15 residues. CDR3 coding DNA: TGTGCCAGTACGACAGGGTACGAAGGAACAGATACGCAGTATTTT. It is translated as CASTTGYEGTDTQYF.

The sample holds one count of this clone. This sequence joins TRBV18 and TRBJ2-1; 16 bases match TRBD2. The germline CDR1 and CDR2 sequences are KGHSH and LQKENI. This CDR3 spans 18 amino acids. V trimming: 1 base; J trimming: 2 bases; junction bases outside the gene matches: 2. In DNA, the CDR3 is TGTGCCAGCTCACCACTGGGACTAGCGGGGGGGACCTACAATGAGCAGTTCTTC. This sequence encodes CASSPLGLAGGTYNEQFF.

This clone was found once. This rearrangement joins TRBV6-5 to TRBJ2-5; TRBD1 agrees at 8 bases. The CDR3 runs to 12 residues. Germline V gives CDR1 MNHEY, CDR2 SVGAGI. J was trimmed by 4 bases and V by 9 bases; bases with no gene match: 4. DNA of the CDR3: TGTGCCAGTCCGACAGGGGCAGAGACCCAGTACTTC. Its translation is CASPTGAETQYF.